The clone carrying this TCR beta chain was detected a few times. Its antigen remains unidentified. TCRdb reprocessed the 5' RACE reads with MiXCR, giving one entry per CDR3 protein. Among fewer than 450,000 distinct CDR3 sequences listed, roughly 8% were seen once. The sample is drawn from a study of T cells after yellow fever vaccination. Trimming shortened V by 5 bases and J by 1 base, and 9 bases separated the two germline ends. Germline V lookup: CDR1 DFQATT, CDR2 SNEGSKA (reference sequence). The CDR3 length is 14 residues. Study outcomes and limitations: Clones that expanded after primary vaccination mostly reappeared after the booster (approximately 96% CD4, around 87% CD8). Researchers cautioned that FACS-sorted repertoires could harbor abundant clonotypes contaminating from the bulk population.

The source is a man aged 18 to 29 who received the YFV17D yellow fever vaccine. Sequenced material: PBMCs, taken 45 days after the first yellow fever vaccination. The V gene is TRBV20-1, the J gene TRBJ1-6; D is perhaps TRBD1 (6 bases). This CDR3 is CSALQGSYNSPLHF. The DNA for the CDR3 is TGCAGTGCTTTACAGGGTTCCTATAATTCACCCCTCCACTTT.